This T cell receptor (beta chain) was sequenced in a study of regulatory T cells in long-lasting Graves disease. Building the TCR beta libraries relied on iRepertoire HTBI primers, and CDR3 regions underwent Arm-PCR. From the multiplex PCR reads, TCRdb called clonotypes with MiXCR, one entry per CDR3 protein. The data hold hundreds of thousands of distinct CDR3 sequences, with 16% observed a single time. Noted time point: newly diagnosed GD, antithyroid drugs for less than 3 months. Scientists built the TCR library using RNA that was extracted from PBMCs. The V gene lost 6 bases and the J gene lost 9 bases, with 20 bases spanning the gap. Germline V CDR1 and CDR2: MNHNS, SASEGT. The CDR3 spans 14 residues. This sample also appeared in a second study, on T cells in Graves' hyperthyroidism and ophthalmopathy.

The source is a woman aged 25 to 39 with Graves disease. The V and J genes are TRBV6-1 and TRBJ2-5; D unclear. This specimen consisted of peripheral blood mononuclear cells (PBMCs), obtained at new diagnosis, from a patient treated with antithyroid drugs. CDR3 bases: TGTGCCAGCAGACCCGAAAAGTCGGGTGGTTCCCAGTACTTC. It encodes CASRPEKSGGSQYF.